A selection of T cell receptor beta chains follows, all from one sample in a study of T-cell memory formation after mild COVID-19. TCRdb re-called the 5' RACE reads with MiXCR, one entry per CDR3 protein. The sample gives roughly 100,000 distinct CDR3 sequences, around 11% of which show up once; around 26% is in the top ten. The sequencing input was PBMCs or a T cell subset sorted from them (not recorded which). Receptor source: an adult woman who had mild COVID-19 (a few samples of this study predate the infection). Cell type and time point are not known. The CDR3 runs from the conserved cysteine through the conserved F or W. D genes are given only for firm matches. Not all rows give a size; the values are once, few, many and, for expanded clones, a class.

j_gene: TRBJ2-7; v_gene: TRBV7-6; d_gene: .; abundance: .; CDR3nt: TGTGCCAGCAGCTCCTCGACAGGTGGGGAGGAGTACTTC; CDR3aa: CASSSSTGGEEYF
j_gene: TRBJ2-7; v_gene: TRBV6-2/TRBV6-3; d_gene: TRBD1; abundance: many; CDR3nt: TGTGCCAGCAGTTACTCCCCCTCCGGGACAGGCCTCTACGAGCAGTACTTC; CDR3aa: CASSYSPSGTGLYEQYF
j_gene: TRBJ2-2; v_gene: TRBV15; d_gene: .; abundance: once; CDR3nt: TGTGCCACCAGCAGTGGGACGGGGGACACCGGGGAGCTGTTTTTT; CDR3aa: CATSSGTGDTGELFF
j_gene: TRBJ2-7; v_gene: TRBV20-1; d_gene: .; abundance: few; CDR3nt: TGCAGTGCTAGAGAGGGTCCCGGGGACTACGAGCAGTACTTC; CDR3aa: CSAREGPGDYEQYF
j_gene: TRBJ2-7; v_gene: TRBV30; d_gene: .; abundance: .; CDR3nt: TGTGCCTGGAGTGTACTTGGGAACGAGCAGTACTTC; CDR3aa: CAWSVLGNEQYF
j_gene: TRBJ1-2; v_gene: TRBV29-1; d_gene: .; abundance: .; CDR3nt: TGCAGCGTTGAAACGGGGGAGGTCTATGGCTACACCTTC; CDR3aa: CSVETGEVYGYTF
j_gene: TRBJ1-4; v_gene: TRBV9; d_gene: TRBD1; abundance: .; CDR3nt: TGTGCCAGCAGCCCAGGGACAGCTAGTGCTGAAAAACTGTTTTTT; CDR3aa: CASSPGTASAEKLFF
j_gene: TRBJ2-7; v_gene: TRBV7-9; d_gene: TRBD1; abundance: many; CDR3nt: TGTGCCAGCGGACACACCGGACAGGGGAGCAACGAGCAGTACTTC; CDR3aa: CASGHTGQGSNEQYF
j_gene: TRBJ2-1; v_gene: TRBV27; d_gene: .; abundance: few; CDR3nt: TGTGCCAGCAGTCGCTACAATGAGCAGTTCTTC; CDR3aa: CASSRYNEQFF
j_gene: TRBJ2-2; v_gene: TRBV20-1; d_gene: TRBD2; abundance: few; CDR3nt: TGCAGTGCTAGAGATCCCGGGGGGGCGAACACCGGGGAGCTGTTTTTT; CDR3aa: CSARDPGGANTGELFF
j_gene: TRBJ1-5; v_gene: TRBV4-1; d_gene: .; abundance: many; CDR3nt: TGCGCCAGCAGCCATTTTTTCGGATTTGTAGGGGTGGCTGAAAATCAGCCCCAGCATTTT; CDR3aa: CASSHFFGFVGVAENQPQHF
j_gene: TRBJ2-4; v_gene: TRBV7-9; d_gene: .; abundance: few; CDR3nt: TGTGCCAGCAGCTACACCGCCGGTGGTAGGAACATTCAGTACTTC; CDR3aa: CASSYTAGGRNIQYF
j_gene: TRBJ2-7; v_gene: TRBV7-2; d_gene: TRBD2; abundance: few; CDR3nt: TGTGCCAGCAGCCCGGACGGGGTAGCGGGACTTAGGTCCTACGAGCAGTACTTC; CDR3aa: CASSPDGVAGLRSYEQYF
j_gene: TRBJ2-5; v_gene: TRBV29-1; d_gene: .; abundance: few; CDR3nt: TGCAGCGTTCCCTACGGCTGGGAGGTGGGAGAGACCCAGTACTTC; CDR3aa: CSVPYGWEVGETQYF
j_gene: TRBJ2-1; v_gene: TRBV5-6; d_gene: TRBD2; abundance: .; CDR3nt: TGTGCCAGCAGTTCCATTAGCGGGGCGGGGCCACACAATGAGCAGTTCTTC; CDR3aa: CASSSISGAGPHNEQFF
j_gene: TRBJ2-3; v_gene: TRBV15; d_gene: .; abundance: .; CDR3nt: TGTGCCACCAGCAGGACACGTTTAGATACGCAGTATTTT; CDR3aa: CATSRTRLDTQYF
j_gene: TRBJ2-3; v_gene: TRBV7-9; d_gene: .; abundance: many; CDR3nt: TGTGCCAGCAGCTTAAGCGGCGGGGCGAACACAGATACGCAGTATTTT; CDR3aa: CASSLSGGANTDTQYF
j_gene: TRBJ2-1; v_gene: TRBV24-1; d_gene: .; abundance: .; CDR3nt: TGTGCCACCAGTGCAATTAGGTTTCTATACAATGAGCAGTTCTTC; CDR3aa: CATSAIRFLYNEQFF
j_gene: TRBJ1-5; v_gene: TRBV5-1; d_gene: .; abundance: .; CDR3nt: TGCGCCAGCAGCTTGGTAGGGGAACAGCCCCAGCATTTT; CDR3aa: CASSLVGEQPQHF
j_gene: TRBJ2-1; v_gene: TRBV9; d_gene: .; abundance: few; CDR3nt: TGTGCCAGCAGCGTATCCGGAAGCTCCTACAATGAGCAGTTCTTC; CDR3aa: CASSVSGSSYNEQFF
j_gene: TRBJ2-1; v_gene: TRBV7-9; d_gene: .; abundance: few; CDR3nt: TGTGCCAGCAGCTTAGTATCCCTCTACAATGAGCAGTTCTTC; CDR3aa: CASSLVSLYNEQFF
j_gene: TRBJ1-2; v_gene: TRBV6-2/TRBV6-3; d_gene: .; abundance: few; CDR3nt: TGTGCCAGCAGTTACCGGGACGTAGGTTTCTATGGCTACACCTTC; CDR3aa: CASSYRDVGFYGYTF
j_gene: TRBJ2-1; v_gene: TRBV7-9; d_gene: TRBD1; abundance: .; CDR3nt: TGTGCCAGCAGCTTAGGCCCCGGGACAGGGATCAATGAGCAGTTCTTC; CDR3aa: CASSLGPGTGINEQFF
j_gene: TRBJ2-2; v_gene: TRBV6-5; d_gene: TRBD1; abundance: many; CDR3nt: TGTGCCAGCAGACTACTCTACAGGGGGCGAAACGGGGAGCTGTTTTTT; CDR3aa: CASRLLYRGRNGELFF
j_gene: TRBJ2-1; v_gene: TRBV5-1; d_gene: .; abundance: .; CDR3nt: TGCGCCAGCAGCTTGGAGGGACGAGTGAATGAGCAGTTCTTC; CDR3aa: CASSLEGRVNEQFF
j_gene: TRBJ2-3; v_gene: TRBV12-3/TRBV12-4; d_gene: .; abundance: .; CDR3nt: TGTGCCAGCAGTTTAAAGACAGGTGGGGGAGATACGCAGTATTTT; CDR3aa: CASSLKTGGGDTQYF
j_gene: TRBJ2-3; v_gene: TRBV12-3/TRBV12-4; d_gene: .; abundance: many; CDR3nt: TGTGCCAGCAGTCCTTCCGGGGGGCCCACAGATACGCAGTATTTT; CDR3aa: CASSPSGGPTDTQYF
j_gene: TRBJ2-3; v_gene: TRBV7-9; d_gene: .; abundance: few; CDR3nt: TGTGCCAGCAGCTTAGAGGGGACAAGCACAGATACGCAGTATTTT; CDR3aa: CASSLEGTSTDTQYF
j_gene: TRBJ2-3; v_gene: TRBV13; d_gene: TRBD2; abundance: few; CDR3nt: TGTGCCAGCAGCTTAATCTCAGGGGGACTAGCGGGGAGCACCACTAGCACAGATACGCAGTATTTT; CDR3aa: CASSLISGGLAGSTTSTDTQYF
j_gene: TRBJ2-1; v_gene: TRBV4-1; d_gene: TRBD2; abundance: many; CDR3nt: TGCGCCAGCAGCCAAGAGCCTAGCGGGGGGGGTAATGAGCAGTTCTTC; CDR3aa: CASSQEPSGGGNEQFF
j_gene: TRBJ2-5; v_gene: TRBV6-2/TRBV6-3; d_gene: TRBD1; abundance: .; CDR3nt: TGTGCCAGCAGTTATTCAGGGGGCGGCGAGACCCAGTACTTC; CDR3aa: CASSYSGGGETQYF
j_gene: TRBJ2-1; v_gene: TRBV20-1; d_gene: .; abundance: few; CDR3nt: TGCAGTGCTAGAGCTCGGGGGCACTCCTACAATGAGCAGTTCTTC; CDR3aa: CSARARGHSYNEQFF
j_gene: TRBJ2-7; v_gene: TRBV7-8; d_gene: .; abundance: few; CDR3nt: TGTGCCAGCAGCTTACGAACTCTCGGTGGGGAGCAGTACTTC; CDR3aa: CASSLRTLGGEQYF
j_gene: TRBJ2-7; v_gene: TRBV27; d_gene: .; abundance: .; CDR3nt: TGTGCCAGCAGGGGGGGAGTGGAGTACAACGAGCAGTACTTC; CDR3aa: CASRGGVEYNEQYF
j_gene: TRBJ2-7; v_gene: TRBV6-6; d_gene: .; abundance: few; CDR3nt: TGTGCCAGCAGGTCACTAGCACTGGGAGAGCAGTACTTC; CDR3aa: CASRSLALGEQYF
j_gene: TRBJ2-7; v_gene: TRBV9; d_gene: TRBD2; abundance: .; CDR3nt: TGTGCCAGCAGCACAGGGACTAGCTACGAGCAGTACTTC; CDR3aa: CASSTGTSYEQYF
j_gene: TRBJ2-7; v_gene: TRBV4-1; d_gene: TRBD1; abundance: .; CDR3nt: TGCGCCAGCAGCCAGGACGAAACAGGGGGCAGGCAGTACTTC; CDR3aa: CASSQDETGGRQYF
j_gene: TRBJ2-2; v_gene: TRBV6-4; d_gene: .; abundance: many; CDR3nt: TGTGCCAGCAGCGAGGACCGCGGCAAGAACACCGGGGAGCTGTTTTTT; CDR3aa: CASSEDRGKNTGELFF
j_gene: TRBJ1-1; v_gene: TRBV13; d_gene: TRBD1; abundance: .; CDR3nt: TGTGCCAGCAGCCTCGGGACAGGATCTATGAACACTGAAGCTTTCTTT; CDR3aa: CASSLGTGSMNTEAFF
j_gene: TRBJ2-1; v_gene: TRBV7-2; d_gene: TRBD2; abundance: many; CDR3nt: TGTGCCAGCAGCTTAAGCGGGAGCTCCTACAATGAGCAGTTCTTC; CDR3aa: CASSLSGSSYNEQFF
j_gene: TRBJ1-5; v_gene: TRBV12-3/TRBV12-4; d_gene: .; abundance: .; CDR3nt: TGTGCCAGCAGTGACCTTACGGTTAGCAATCAGCCCCAGCATTTT; CDR3aa: CASSDLTVSNQPQHF
j_gene: TRBJ2-5; v_gene: TRBV7-3; d_gene: .; abundance: .; CDR3nt: TGTGCCAGCAGCTTAACGCGGGCTAGCAGGGAGACCCAGTACTTC; CDR3aa: CASSLTRASRETQYF
j_gene: TRBJ1-1; v_gene: TRBV13; d_gene: .; abundance: .; CDR3nt: TGTGCCAGCAGCTTAAGGGGAATCGCTGAAGCTTTCTTT; CDR3aa: CASSLRGIAEAFF
j_gene: TRBJ1-2; v_gene: TRBV29-1; d_gene: .; abundance: .; CDR3nt: TGCAGCGTTGAAGAGGTCGGAGGGTATGGCTACACCTTC; CDR3aa: CSVEEVGGYGYTF
j_gene: TRBJ2-1; v_gene: TRBV20-1; d_gene: .; abundance: many; CDR3nt: TGCAGTGCTAGAAGGCAACCTAACTCCTACAATGAGCAGTTCTTC; CDR3aa: CSARRQPNSYNEQFF
j_gene: TRBJ2-1; v_gene: TRBV15; d_gene: TRBD1; abundance: .; CDR3nt: TGTGCCACCAGCGCGGACAGGGGGGGCCCCTACAATGAGCAGTTCTTC; CDR3aa: CATSADRGGPYNEQFF
j_gene: TRBJ2-2; v_gene: TRBV12-3/TRBV12-4; d_gene: .; abundance: few; CDR3nt: TGTGCCAGCAACCGAGGCTCCGGGGAGCTGTTTTTT; CDR3aa: CASNRGSGELFF
j_gene: TRBJ2-1; v_gene: TRBV20-1; d_gene: .; abundance: .; CDR3nt: TGCAGTGCTAGCGACTTGACCTCCTACAATGAGCAGTTCTTC; CDR3aa: CSASDLTSYNEQFF
j_gene: TRBJ2-1; v_gene: TRBV5-1; d_gene: TRBD2; abundance: .; CDR3nt: TGCGCCAGCAGCTTGGCGATGAGCGGGAGCTCCTACAATGAGCAGTTCTTC; CDR3aa: CASSLAMSGSSYNEQFF
j_gene: TRBJ1-1; v_gene: TRBV13; d_gene: .; abundance: few; CDR3nt: TGTGCCAGCAGCTTGTCTAATATGGGATTGAACACTGAAGCTTTCTTT; CDR3aa: CASSLSNMGLNTEAFF
j_gene: TRBJ2-1; v_gene: TRBV30; d_gene: TRBD2; abundance: .; CDR3nt: TGTGCCTGGAGTTGGGCTAGCGGGTCCTACAATGAGCAGTTCTTC; CDR3aa: CAWSWASGSYNEQFF
j_gene: TRBJ2-6; v_gene: TRBV7-6; d_gene: TRBD1; abundance: few; CDR3nt: TGTGCCAGCAGCTTATCAGGGGGCCCTGGGGCCAACGTCCTGACTTTC; CDR3aa: CASSLSGGPGANVLTF
j_gene: TRBJ2-5; v_gene: TRBV27; d_gene: TRBD1; abundance: few; CDR3nt: TGTGCCAGCAGTTTAATACAGGGGGCAAAAGAGACCCAGTACTTC; CDR3aa: CASSLIQGAKETQYF